The T cell receptor beta chain described here comes from a study of blood T cell repertoires in COVID-19. Two consecutive negative NP/OP PCR tests, clearance, or resolved symptoms defined Cohort 3 recovery. Only in-frame clones appear in the TCRdb table, and some are missing; sequencing was by immunoSEQ multiplex PCR. The profile shows approximately 250,000 clones, 70% to 85% of them singletons. After removal of 5 bases from V and 3 bases from J, the junction contained 2 bases not matched to a gene. The germline V gene has CDR1 KGHSH and CDR2 LQKENI. This CDR3 is built from 14 residues. The source material was PBMCs or T cells enriched from blood (not recorded which). The chain has TRBV18 and TRBJ1-4; 8 bases fit TRBD1. The TCR comes from a man in his forties who had recovered from COVID-19. CDR3 sequence (DNA): TGTGCCAGCTCAGCACAGGGGGCTAATGAAAAACTGTTTTTT. This codes for CASSAQGANEKLFF.